This TCR beta chain was identified during a study of T cell responses to AZD1222 COVID-19 vaccine (dated by TCRdb to the early 2020s). As for the study more broadly: TCR sequencing covered more than 230 trial participants: 200 to 220 given two doses of AZD1222 and 26 given two doses of MenACWY control vaccine. Trial participants were enrolled by age into 18-55, 56-69 and 70-plus year subgroups, with around 150, 28 and 57 TCR-sequenced participants respectively. The paper's findings and limits, for the study overall: Reportedly, close to half of the unique spike-specific TCRs recognized epitopes lying outside the regions that are mutated in the B.1.351 and B.1.1.7 variants. CD4 TCRs associated with the vaccine covered the entire spike protein, and the dominant responses were in regions 160-218 and 743-854. Because no day 14 peak-response samples were available, the repertoires could be characterized only after the peak T cell response. In the small 56-69-year group, the increase in depth fell short of significance, most likely because of low power. Participants were mostly white British, with more females than males. The authors suggested clonal diversity may have been underestimated. Conclusions about previously exposed vaccinees are limited, since just five to seven AZD1222 recipients were seropositive for SARS-CoV-2 at baseline. After two AZD1222 doses, both the breadth and the depth of spike-specific TCRs were significantly higher than at day 0 and than in MenACWY recipients.

A remark on this clone: Its antigen is unknown. Base qualities are not at hand, and no much larger clone is one base apart.

The CDR3 regions of human TCRbeta chains were analyzed by immunosequencing. Concerning the study's data processing: TCRs in the repertoires were matched against a reference library of SARS-CoV-2-specific TCRs that had been generated with the MIRA antigen-specificity platform. Breadth was defined as the fraction of unique TCRs that were SARS-CoV-2-associated, and depth was defined as the fraction of total T cells that were SARS-CoV-2-associated. Using the MIRA data, every spike-specific TCR was mapped to the spike region that the TCR reacted to and assigned to either a CD4 or a CD8 class. Log10-transformed breadth and depth values were compared by one-way ANOVA with Sidak's multiple comparisons tests. Sourced from immuneACCESS, this table was stored by TCRdb with only in-frame sequences that have V and J called. A share of the clones is absent; for the studies checked, an unresolved V gene accounts for under half, and the remainder has no known explanation. D and trimming were read from the DNA, whereas the V and J calls and clone size are those reported in that table. The table for this sample lists 250,000 to 300,000 clones; roughly 93% of them were counted only once. The ten most abundant clones make up less than 0.6% of the sample.

This specimen's time point label, interpreted: about 28 days (+/-7) after the second vaccine dose. AZD1222 recipients with second doses at about 4 weeks or about 12 weeks were pooled, because spike-specific TCR depth and breadth did not differ between schedules. The vaccinee samples were drawn from two UK trials, COV001 and COV002, one of which was a single-blind randomized controlled phase 2/3 trial testing AZD1222 (ChAdOx1 nCoV-19) in healthy adults. For TCRbeta chain sequencing, PBMC samples were collected from trial participants at day 0 and at day 28 after the second dose. The germline V gene provides CDR1 KGHSH and CDR2 LQKENI. At the junction V is shortened by 6 bases and J by 4 bases; bases outside the gene matches: 6. The CDR3, cysteine through phenylalanine, is 15 amino acids long. Here the CDR3 DNA is all that survives: 45 bases in frame from base 1.

Sequenced material: peripheral blood, taken 28 days after the second AZD1222 dose. The chain links TRBV18 with TRBJ2-7; 13 nucleotides in the junction match TRBD2. The source of this sequence is an adult who received the AZD1222 COVID-19 vaccine. CDR3 protein: CASSPGTSGAYEQYF. The DNA sequence is given as TGTGCCAGCTCGCCCGGGACTAGCGGGGCTTACGAGCAGTACTTC.